The clone carrying this T cell receptor (beta chain) was counted between two and nine times. Its antigen is undetermined. The data are from a study of T-cell reconstitution after alpha-beta-depleted transplantation in children. General observations from the study: Some patients' high day-60 TCRbeta diversity was traced to surviving recipient T cells and thymic progenitors.

Researchers prepared the TCRbeta library using unique molecular identifiers, the study reports. TCRdb itself ran the PCR reads through MiXCR, one entry per CDR3 protein. The sample has 300,000 to 400,000 distinct CDR3 sequences; about 16% are singletons. This CDR3 region has 14 residues. The V end lost 2 bases, the J end lost 6 bases, and 10 bases lay between the germline ends. From germline, CDR1 is MNHNS and CDR2 SASEGT. This sample comprised PBMCs, mostly from graft donor cells, obtained 360 days after TCRalphabeta/CD19-depleted stem cell transplant. This chain links TRBV6-1 with TRBJ2-2; no clear D. The origin of this receptor is a male patient under 10 years old who had a stem cell transplant for acute lymphoblastic leukemia, so the T cells may come from the graft donor. This CDR3 is CASSEILGSGELFF. For the CDR3, the DNA is TGTGCCAGCAGTGAAATCCTGGGGTCCGGGGAGCTGTTTTTT.